The rows below give T cell receptor beta chains drawn from one sample of a study of cytotoxic CD8 clonotypes in ibrutinib-treated CLL. Data came from immunoSEQ multiplex PCR; TCRdb stores just in-frame clones and leaves some out. Of roughly 250,000 clones in the sample, roughly 70% were seen once. The input for sequencing was PBMCs, taken after 24 months of ibrutinib treatment. These receptors were collected from a human donor with chronic lymphocytic leukemia. CDR3s leave out the opening cysteine and the closing phenylalanine or tryptophan. D genes are given only for firm matches.

D	J	V	CDR3
-	TRBJ2-3	TRBV6-5	ASSRRQVTDTQY
-	TRBJ1-5	TRBV7-9	ASRLKGQPQH
-	TRBJ2-4	TRBV28	ASSPPALGEKNIQY
-	TRBJ2-5	TRBV4-3	ASSQGSDHKETQY
TRBD2	TRBJ2-7	TRBV2	ASRISGSLNEQY
-	TRBJ1-1	TRBV28	ASSPNQGTEAF
-	TRBJ2-3	TRBV5-1	ASREGVAEDTQY
-	TRBJ2-1	TRBV6-5	ASRVAGVYNEQF
TRBD1	TRBJ1-2	TRBV28	ASSETDRVYGYT
-	TRBJ2-7	TRBV6-5	ASSYSDWGEPEQY
-	TRBJ2-7	TRBV27	ASSTTAEAIYEQY
TRBD2	TRBJ2-3	TRBV11-1	ASSSSGGPGDTQY
-	TRBJ2-5	TRBV6-6	ASSYRGMGETQY
-	TRBJ1-1	TRBV9	ASSVVGQSEAF
-	TRBJ1-5	TRBV19	ASSIESQPQH
TRBD1	TRBJ2-3	TRBV7-2	ASSIQGASTDTQY
TRBD2	TRBJ2-3	TRBV9	ASSEGAGGPADTQY
TRBD2	TRBJ2-5	TRBV5-1	ASSSYSGPEETQY
-	TRBJ1-4	TRBV7-9	ASSLRLAEKLF
-	TRBJ2-6	TRBV5-1	ASSLELLGSGANVLT
-	TRBJ2-7	TRBV11-1	ASSPGVHTYEQY
TRBD2	TRBJ2-5	TRBV28	ASSQPTSGRFLETQY
-	TRBJ2-7	TRBV5-1	ASSFWTPSYEQY
-	TRBJ1-1	TRBV30	AWTKPEAF
-	TRBJ1-5	TRBV18	ASSLGGAQPQH
TRBD1	TRBJ1-5	TRBV13	ASSLGQGDQPQH
-	TRBJ2-2	TRBV5-1	ASSTGTLNTGELF
-	TRBJ2-7	TRBV27	ASKPIYYEQY
-	TRBJ1-2	TRBV29-1	SVESSGTRYGYT
TRBD1	TRBJ1-1	TRBV6-6	ASRLGDRNTEAF
TRBD2	TRBJ2-1	TRBV10-1	ASSRALAGGNEQF
-	TRBJ1-1	TRBV18	ASSPRAGPQEAF
TRBD1	TRBJ1-1	TRBV27	ASSPQTPRQGGTEAF
-	TRBJ2-7	TRBV27	ASRDRLGAHYEQY
-	TRBJ1-5	TRBV28	ASSYGNGNQPQH
-	TRBJ2-1	TRBV28	ASSKSTSPQF
TRBD1	TRBJ1-1	TRBV7-3	ASSSPGQGNTEAF
TRBD2	TRBJ2-1	TRBV7-2	ASSQPSGDNEQF
-	TRBJ1-3	TRBV5-5	ASSPDYSSGNTIY
-	TRBJ1-1	TRBV19	ASSSETGQNTEAF
-	TRBJ1-4	TRBV28	ASGPGATNEKLF
TRBD1	TRBJ2-1	TRBV9	ASSVGGTGEDEQF
-	TRBJ1-4	TRBV18	ASSPQGITTNEKLF
-	TRBJ1-3	TRBV5-1	ASSLAGVPGNTIY
-	TRBJ2-1	TRBV4-2	ASSQVRNEQF
TRBD2	TRBJ2-1	TRBV7-2	ASRGLAGGYNEQF
-	TRBJ2-1	TRBV5-1	ASSLGDSGGNEQF
-	TRBJ2-5	TRBV5-1	ASSPDPGAQKTQY
-	TRBJ2-1	TRBV29-1	SVGHNEQF
TRBD2	TRBJ2-1	TRBV27	ASSLGYSPVDPGGNEQF
-	TRBJ1-2	TRBV9	ASSVVAGYGYT
-	TRBJ2-7	TRBV27	ASSPGTDASYEQY
-	TRBJ2-7	TRBV5-4	ASSLVLQGSNEQY
-	TRBJ1-3	TRBV18	ASSFGQRANIY
TRBD1	TRBJ1-2	TRBV5-4	ASSSTGTGDYGYT
TRBD2	TRBJ2-1	TRBV7-2	ASSQGLAGTEQF
-	TRBJ2-1	TRBV29-1	SVDQSSYNEQF